Listed here are 11 T cell receptor beta chains from one sample, sequenced in a study of graft-versus-host responses after intestinal transplantation. TCRdb keeps only in-frame clones here, not all; method: immunoSEQ multiplex PCR. The sample yields under 100,000 clones, less than 95% seen once. No antigens are known for them. This material consisted of unstimulated CD4+ T cells sorted from spleen or lymph node cells, taken before transplant. Receptors were obtained from a human donor who was the organ donor for an intestinal transplant.

The chain joins TRBV6-1 to TRBJ2-7, with TRBD2 matching over 9 bases. The CDR3 is 14 amino acids. Trimming took 6 bases from V and 4 from J; bases not matched to a gene: 7. Germline-derived CDR1 and CDR2 are MNHNS and SASEGT. The CDR3 loop is CASREIAGAYEQYF. CDR3 bases: TGTGCCAGCAGAGAAATAGCGGGGGCATACGAGCAGTACTTC.

The chain carries TRBV14 and TRBJ1-1; unclear D gene. The V end lost 5 bases, the J end lost 4 bases, and 11 bases lay between the germline ends. This CDR3 spans 13 amino acids. The germline V gene encodes CDR1 SGHDN and CDR2 FVKESK. CDR3: CASSLTSGTEAFF. The CDR3 DNA reads TGTGCCAGCAGCTTGACATCAGGCACTGAAGCTTTCTTT. Looking up the rest from reference TRBV14 and TRBJ1-1 gives the full variable domain: EAGVTQFPSHSVIEKGQTVTLRCDPISGHDNLYWYRRVMGKEIKFLLHFVKESKQDESGMPNNRFLAERTGGTYSTLKVQPAELEDSGVYFCASSLTSGTEAFFGQGTRLTVV.

The V call is TRBV30, the J call TRBJ1-5, with D possibly matching TRBD1 (5 bases). Germline V CDR1 and CDR2: GTSNPN, SVGIG (reference sequence). This CDR3 region has 15 residues. V shed 0 bases and J shed 5 bases, with 14 bases lying between them. The CDR3 DNA follows: TGTGCCTGGAGTGTACTGTCAGGGCCCCATCAGCCCCAGCATTTT. It yields the protein CAWSVLSGPHQPQHF.

V and J are TRBV18 and TRBJ1-1, with D unclear. CDR1 KGHSH and CDR2 LQKENI come from the germline V gene. Trimming cost V 6 bases and J 8 bases, with 13 bases left between them. CDR3 length: 12 residues. The CDR3 spells CASSQSVGEAFF. The DNA of the CDR3 is TGTGCCAGCTCCCAAAGTGTCGGGGAAGCTTTCTTT.

This clone was detected only once. The genes are TRBV9 and TRBJ1-2; 7 bases map to TRBD1. V lost 0 bases to trimming and J lost 4 bases; unmatched junction nucleotides: 0. From germline, CDR1 is SGDLS and CDR2 YYNGEE. The CDR3 is 13 residues long. The CDR3 bases are TGTGCCAGCAGCGTAGGACAGGGCTATGGCTACACCTTC. Its translation: CASSVGQGYGYTF.

This clone was observed a single time. The chain couples TRBV2 to TRBJ1-6, with D possibly matching TRBD1 (6 bases). Germline CDR1 and CDR2: SNHLY and FYNNEI. The CDR3 length is 17 residues. Between the trimmed V and J ends, which lost 6 bases and 0 bases, there was a span of 15 bases. The chain's CDR3 is CASRGLGQNSYNSPLHF. The CDR3 nucleotides are TGTGCCAGCAGAGGCCTTGGACAGAACTCCTATAATTCACCCCTCCACTTT. The full variable domain, rest sourced from reference TRBV2 and TRBJ1-6, is EPEVTQTPSHQVTQMGQEVILRCVPISNHLYFYWYRQILGQKVEFLVSFYNNEISEKSEIFDDQFSVERPDGSNFTLKIRSTKLEDSAMYFCASRGLGQNSYNSPLHFGNGTRLTVT.

The rearrangement uses TRBV29-1 and TRBJ2-1; D possibly corresponds to TRBD1 (6 bases). The ends were cut back, 7 bases at V and 3 bases at J, with 10 bases in the middle. CDR1 and CDR2 (germline): SQVTM, ANQGSEA. The CDR3 runs to 12 residues. The DNA of the CDR3 is TGCAGCGCCCAGGGGTACTACAATGAGCAGTTCTTC. It codes for CSAQGYYNEQFF.

The chain links TRBV7-2 to TRBJ2-5; D is perhaps TRBD1 or TRBD2 (5 bases each). The DNA end lines up better with TRBJ2-7; the J call may be wrong. This CDR3 is built from 14 residues. Germline assignment: CDR1 SGHTA and CDR2 FQGNSA. This CDR3 is CASSPLGLAGEQYF. CDR3 DNA sequence: TGTGCCAGCAGCCCCTTGGGGCTAGCTGGCGAGCAGTACTTC.

This clone occurred a few times. This chain links TRBV11-2 with TRBJ1-1; D gene uncertain. Trimming took 1 base from V and 6 from J, leaving 9 bases between them. CDR1 and CDR2 from the germline V gene are SGHAT and FQNNGV. The CDR3 sequence is 13 residues long. CDR3: CASSLVAGAEAFF. The CDR3 coding sequence is TGTGCCAGCAGCTTAGTGGCGGGCGCTGAAGCTTTCTTT.

The rearrangement links TRBV4-3 to TRBJ2-2; D possibly uses TRBD1 or TRBD2 (6 bases each). The CDR3 runs to 17 residues. Trimming shortened V by 0 bases and J by 5 bases, and 16 bases separated the two germline ends. Germline CDR1 reads LGHNA; CDR2 reads YSLEER. CDR3: CASSQDPGGRWTGELFF. In nucleotides, the CDR3 is TGCGCCAGCAGCCAAGATCCCGGGGGCCGGTGGACCGGGGAGCTGTTTTTT.

The chain joins TRBV27 to TRBJ1-2; 9 bases align to TRBD1. Germline V gene sequence: CDR1 MNHEY, CDR2 SMNVEV (reference sequence). The length of the CDR3 is 14 residues. The trim removed 4 bases at V and 8 bases at J, leaving 8 bases unmatched. Written as DNA, the CDR3 is TGTGCCAGCAGTTGGGGACAGGGCAGGGACGGCTACACCTTC. Translated, it gives CASSWGQGRDGYTF.